The next 32 T cell receptor beta chains were all read from a single sample in a study of T-cell memory formation after mild COVID-19. One entry per CDR3 protein, called by TCRdb with MiXCR from the 5' RACE reads. The table shows 350,000 to 450,000 distinct CDR3 sequences, with 20% to 25% occurring only once. The source material was PBMCs or a T cell subset sorted from them (not recorded which). Every receptor here comes from an adult woman who had mild COVID-19 (a few samples of this study predate the infection). Cell type and time point are not known.

This clonotype was seen a handful of times. This sequence joins TRBV12-3 or TRBV12-4 and TRBJ1-2; D gene unclear. This CDR3 contains 24 residues. V lost 3 bases and J lost 6, with 44 bases in between. The CDR3 spells CASSFSFGPIVGYTAVRVNHGYTF. The CDR3 coding sequence is TGTGCCAGCAGTTTCTCGTTTGGCCCGATCGTAGGCTACACCGCAGTGAGGGTCAACCATGGCTACACCTTC.

This clonotype appeared a few times. The V gene is TRBV6-6, the J gene TRBJ1-5; D is possibly TRBD1 (6 bases). The V gene lost 2 bases and the J gene lost 1 base, with 6 bases spanning the gap. The CDR3 extends over 14 amino acids. Germline V lookup: CDR1 MNHNY, CDR2 SVGAGI (reference sequence). This CDR3 is CASSYQGSNQPQHF. The DNA for the CDR3 is TGTGCCAGCAGTTACCAGGGGAGCAATCAGCCCCAGCATTTT.

This clonotype has a handful of counts. The V gene is TRBV6-6, the J gene TRBJ2-5; D is perhaps TRBD1 (7 bases). Germline V gives CDR1 MNHNY, CDR2 SVGAGI (reference sequence). Trimming stripped 0 bases from V and 5 bases from J, with 13 bases between. The CDR3 loop spans 15 amino acids. DNA for the CDR3: TGTGCCAGCAGTTACTCGTTGGGGGGACAGGAGACCCAGTACTTC. Translation gives CASSYSLGGQETQYF.

The V and J genes are TRBV5-1 and TRBJ2-7; D uncertain. The CDR3 totals 14 residues. V was clipped by 6 bases and J by 2 bases, with 15 bases between them. The germline V gene encodes CDR1 SGHRS and CDR2 YFSETQ. The CDR3 reads CASKVTDGPYEQYF. The CDR3 nucleotides read TGCGCCAGCAAGGTCACGGACGGACCCTACGAGCAGTACTTC.

This clonotype came up a few times. This chain links TRBV24-1 with TRBJ2-1; D possibly matches TRBD1 or TRBD2 (5 bases each). The CDR3 runs to 14 residues. The germline gives CDR1 KGHDR, CDR2 SFDVKD. The V and J ends lost 7 bases and 6 bases respectively, with 15 bases between them. As DNA, the CDR3 is TGTGCCACCAGCTGGGGGATTAACAGCAATGAGCAGTTCTTC. Protein sequence: CATSWGINSNEQFF.

The chain combines TRBV27 with TRBJ2-2; perhaps D is TRBD1 or TRBD2 (6 bases each). Trimming took off 1 base at V and 6 bases at J, with 18 bases between the two ends. The CDR3 sequence is 17 residues long. The germline V gene encodes CDR1 MNHEY and CDR2 SMNVEV (reference sequence). The CDR3 region is CASSLWQGGGAPGELFF. CDR3 bases: TGTGCCAGCAGTTTATGGCAAGGAGGGGGAGCTCCCGGGGAGCTGTTTTTT.

V gene TRBV7-6 combines with J gene TRBJ2-1, with D perhaps TRBD2 (5 bases). Trimming took off 5 bases at V and 2 bases at J, with 7 bases between the two ends. CDR1 and CDR2 (germline): SGHVS, FNYEAQ. This CDR3 is 13 amino acids long. CDR3 loop: CASSPAAYNEQFF. The CDR3 DNA reads TGTGCCAGCAGCCCAGCGGCCTACAATGAGCAGTTCTTC.

The genes are TRBV5-1 and TRBJ2-1, with TRBD2 as a possible D gene (5 bases). The CDR3 is 16 residues long. V was clipped by 4 bases and J by 9 bases, with 23 bases between them. From germline, CDR1 is SGHRS and CDR2 YFSETQ. CDR3 DNA sequence: TGCGCCAGCAGCCGGGGTCCTGACCCCGCGCGTAGTGAGCAGTTCTTC. Its protein is CASSRGPDPARSEQFF.

This chain connects TRBV4-1 to TRBJ2-7; possible D gene TRBD1, 6 bases. Between the trimmed V and J ends, which lost 1 base and 7 bases, there was a span of 11 bases. CDR3 size: 13 residues. Per germline, CDR1 MGHRA and CDR2 YSYEKL. The CDR3 sequence: CASSQGSQGEQYF. The CDR3 DNA follows: TGCGCCAGCAGCCAAGGGTCCCAGGGGGAGCAGTACTTC.

This clonotype was detected only a few times. V gene TRBV19 combines with J gene TRBJ2-7; maybe TRBD1 (6 bases). The CDR3 totals 15 residues. Trimming shortened V by 3 bases and J by 3 bases, and 15 bases separated the two germline ends. Germline V gene data show CDR1 as LNHDA and CDR2 as SQIVND (reference sequence). CDR3 nucleotide sequence: TGTGCCAGTAGTATGGTAGGCGGCAGGGGCTACGAGCAGTACTTC. It translates to CASSMVGGRGYEQYF.

In its sample, this clonotype was seen a few times. V gene TRBV12-3 or TRBV12-4 combines with J gene TRBJ2-2; D possibly matches TRBD1 or TRBD2 (7 bases each). Trimming removed 5 bases at V and 7 bases at J, with 17 bases between. This CDR3 has 15 residues. The CDR3 region has the DNA TGTGCCAGCAGTCCTAGACAGGGAGGGGACGGGGAGCTGTTTTTT. Its translation: CASSPRQGGDGELFF.

This clonotype was found many times. J is TRBJ1-1 and V is TRBV20-1; the match to TRBD1 covers 8 bases. V was pared by 5 bases and J by 10 bases, with 15 bases of the junction left unmatched. The CDR3 is 14 amino acids. Looked up from germline, CDR1 is DFQATT and CDR2 is SNEGSKA (reference sequence). CDR3 protein: CSALTTGTGYRAFF. CDR3 nucleotides: TGCAGTGCTCTAACAACCGGGACAGGTTACAGAGCTTTCTTT.

This rearrangement joins TRBV7-3 to TRBJ2-3, with D perhaps TRBD1 or TRBD2 (5 bases each). Looked up from germline, CDR1 is SGHTA and CDR2 is FQGTGA. The V end was cut by 1 base, the J end by 0 bases, with 14 bases between. The CDR3 extends over 17 amino acids. CDR3 DNA sequence: TGTGCCAGCAGCTTAAATGATGGGACGGATAGCACAGATACGCAGTATTTT. It encodes CASSLNDGTDSTDTQYF.

This clonotype was picked up a small number of times. The chain couples TRBV7-9 to TRBJ2-1; perhaps TRBD1 as D (6 bases). V lost 4 bases, J lost 6 bases, and 19 bases lay in between. The CDR3 is made up of 16 amino acids. Germline assignment: CDR1 SEHNR and CDR2 FQNEAQ (reference sequence). CDR3 sequence reads: CASSYRRDIGINEQFF. In DNA form, the CDR3 reads TGTGCCAGCAGCTACAGACGGGACATAGGGATCAATGAGCAGTTCTTC.

This clonotype was observed a handful of times. This chain links TRBV14 with TRBJ2-2; D not certain. The CDR3 spans 12 residues. V lost 4 bases and J 6 bases, leaving 6 bases between the germline ends. Germline-derived CDR1 and CDR2 are SGHDN and FVKESK. The CDR3, as DNA: TGTGCCAGCAGCCTATACCCCGGGGAGCTGTTTTTT. It specifies CASSLYPGELFF. Drawing the rest from reference TRBV14 and TRBJ2-2, the complete variable domain is EAGVTQFPSHSVIEKGQTVTLRCDPISGHDNLYWYRRVMGKEIKFLLHFVKESKQDESGMPNNRFLAERTGGTYSTLKVQPAELEDSGVYFCASSLYPGELFFGEGSRLTVL.

The rearrangement uses TRBV30 and TRBJ2-5; the match to TRBD2 covers 9 bases. The CDR3 covers 14 residues. CDR1 is GTSNPN and CDR2 is SVGIG in the germline V gene (reference sequence). After removal of 1 base from V and 5 bases from J, the junction contained 5 bases not matched to a gene. The CDR3 spells CAWSEMSGGETQYF. CDR3 DNA sequence: TGTGCCTGGAGTGAGATGAGCGGGGGGGAGACCCAGTACTTC. Using reference TRBV30 and TRBJ2-5 for the parts outside the CDR3, the full variable domain is SQTIHQWPATLVQPVGSPLSLECTVEGTSNPNLYWYRQAAGRGLQLLFYSVGIGQISSEVPQNLSASRPQDRQFILSSKKLLLSDSGFYLCAWSEMSGGETQYFGPGTRLLVL.

The rearrangement uses TRBV29-1 and TRBJ2-2; either TRBD1 or TRBD2 may fit D (5 bases each). The CDR3 has 15 amino acids. V was trimmed by 0 bases and J by 2 bases, leaving 10 bases between them. Germline CDR1 and CDR2: SQVTM and ANQGSEA. CDR3 DNA: TGCAGCGTTGAAGAGGGGACCAAAAACACCGGGGAGCTGTTTTTT. Its translation: CSVEEGTKNTGELFF.

This clonotype was recorded at least ten times. CDR3 amino acids: CSGAGALTSEQFF. The DNA for the CDR3 is TGCAGCGGAGCTGGGGCGCTCACTTCCGAGCAGTTCTTC. The chain recombines TRBV29-1 with TRBJ2-1; the D gene is possibly TRBD1 (5 bases). The V end was cut by 7 bases, the J end by 10 bases, with 20 bases between. Germline V gene sequence: CDR1 SQVTM, CDR2 ANQGSEA. This CDR3 has 13 residues.

This clonotype was detected a few times. The V call is TRBV29-1, the J call TRBJ1-2; TRBD1 is a possible D gene (5 bases). Trimming stripped 2 bases from V and 8 bases from J, with 15 bases between. Germline V gene data show CDR1 as SQVTM and CDR2 as ANQGSEA. This CDR3 is built from 13 residues. The CDR3 spells CSVERRQGIGYTF. CDR3 DNA sequence: TGCAGCGTTGAACGTCGGCAGGGAATAGGCTACACCTTC.

This clonotype has more than one count but fewer than ten. The rearrangement uses TRBV28 and TRBJ2-7, with 8 bases aligning to TRBD1. This CDR3 is built from 15 residues. With V trimmed by 6 bases and J by 4 bases, 11 bases remained unmatched. The germline V gene encodes CDR1 MDHEN and CDR2 SYDVKM. The CDR3 DNA is TGTGCCAGCAGCTCGGGGACAGGAGGCATGTACGAGCAGTACTTC. Its protein is CASSSGTGGMYEQYF.

This clonotype was found a few times. The rearrangement links TRBV7-9 to TRBJ2-3; D gene unclear. Germline V CDR1 and CDR2: SEHNR, FQNEAQ (reference sequence). The CDR3 loop spans 14 amino acids. The V gene lost 2 bases and the J gene lost 5 bases, with 11 bases spanning the gap. CDR3 sequence (DNA): TGTGCCAGCAGCTTAACGATAGACGTAGATACGCAGTATTTT. Translating it yields CASSLTIDVDTQYF.

V gene TRBV5-1 combines with J gene TRBJ2-6; no definite D call. The V end was cut by 0 bases, the J end by 0 bases, with 7 bases between. Germline V lookup: CDR1 SGHRS, CDR2 YFSETQ. There are 16 residues in the CDR3. CDR3 protein: CASSLGHSSGANVLTF. CDR3 nucleotide sequence: TGCGCCAGCAGCTTGGGACACAGCTCTGGGGCCAACGTCCTGACTTTC.

The gene calls are TRBV2 and TRBJ1-2; tentative D call: TRBD1 (5 bases). Germline V CDR1 and CDR2: SNHLY, FYNNEI. This CDR3 comprises 15 residues. V shed 3 bases and J shed 5 bases, with 16 bases lying between them. DNA for the CDR3: TGTGCCAGCAGTGACCGCTACGGCTGGGGGTATGGCTACACCTTC. Translated: CASSDRYGWGYGYTF.

This clonotype has a handful of counts. The chain carries TRBV3-1 and TRBJ1-1; D possibly corresponds to TRBD1 (6 bases). With 4 bases removed from V and 6 bases from J, the gap between germline ends came to 12 bases. Germline V gene sequence: CDR1 LGHDT, CDR2 YNNKEL (reference sequence). The CDR3 sequence is 13 residues long. The CDR3 spells CASSLIGGSEAFF. The CDR3 bases are TGTGCCAGCAGCCTAATCGGGGGCTCTGAAGCTTTCTTT.

The CDR3 DNA reads as TGTGCCAGTAGTATGAGGGAAGAGACCCAGTACTTC. Amino acids: CASSMREETQYF. V usage is TRBV19 and J usage is TRBJ2-5, with a possible D match to TRBD2 (5 bases). CDR1 is LNHDA and CDR2 is SQIVND in the germline V gene (reference sequence). V lost 3 bases and J 3 bases, leaving 5 bases between the germline ends. The CDR3 has 12 amino acids.

This rearrangement joins TRBV7-6 to TRBJ2-4, with D tentatively TRBD2 (5 bases). Trimming stripped 0 bases from V and 8 bases from J, with 14 bases between. This CDR3 region has 15 residues. The germline CDR1 and CDR2 sequences are SGHVS and FNYEAQ. CDR3 sequence: CASSLAAPPRDIQYF. CDR3 coding DNA: TGTGCCAGCAGCTTAGCGGCCCCTCCGAGGGACATTCAGTACTTC.

This clonotype was observed at least ten times. This sequence joins TRBV5-1 and TRBJ2-1, with 7 bases matching TRBD2. In germline, CDR1 is SGHRS, CDR2 YFSETQ. This CDR3 is 14 amino acids long. The ends lost 6 bases at V and 8 bases at J; junction bases unmatched: 11. CDR3 protein: CASNGGGVEDEQFF. In nucleotides, the CDR3 is TGCGCCAGCAACGGGGGAGGGGTTGAGGATGAGCAGTTCTTC.

This chain links TRBV6-5 with TRBJ2-1; D is unclear. This CDR3 is 14 amino acids long. V lost 8 bases, J lost 1 base, and 12 bases lay in between. CDR1 MNHEY and CDR2 SVGAGI come from the germline V gene. This chain's CDR3 is CASSPQMSYNEQFF. The CDR3 bases are TGTGCCAGCTCCCCCCAGATGTCCTACAATGAGCAGTTCTTC.

This clonotype has just a few counts. V usage is TRBV7-2 and J usage is TRBJ1-1; D is ambiguous. The CDR3 contains 13 residues. The germline V and J ends were trimmed by 5 bases and 5 bases, with 12 bases remaining between them. Germline lookup yields CDR1 SGHTA and CDR2 FQGNSA. CDR3 in amino acids: CASSPYSRTEAFF. CDR3 bases: TGTGCCAGCAGCCCTTACAGTCGTACTGAAGCTTTCTTT.

This clonotype has just a few counts. The chain combines TRBV20-1 with TRBJ1-4; D is possibly TRBD1 (5 bases). The germline V gene has CDR1 DFQATT and CDR2 SNEGSKA (reference sequence). The CDR3 length is 12 residues. Trimming cost V 1 base and J 6 bases, with 6 bases left between them. As DNA, the CDR3 is TGCAGTGCTAGAGCGACAGATGAAAAACTGTTTTTT. Protein product: CSARATDEKLFF.

V gene TRBV3-1 combines with J gene TRBJ1-2; D unclear. Germline V gene data show CDR1 as LGHDT and CDR2 as YNNKEL (reference sequence). V gave up 1 base and J gave up 4 bases, with 10 bases separating them. The CDR3 loop spans 14 amino acids. The CDR3 nucleotides read TGTGCCAGCAGCCAAGGCAGGCGCCCCTATGGCTACACCTTC. Translated: CASSQGRRPYGYTF.

This clonotype has only a few counts. The V gene is TRBV5-1, the J gene TRBJ1-1; a weak D match, TRBD1 (6 bases). This CDR3 has 17 residues. Trimming pared 2 bases from V and 1 base from J, leaving 18 bases between. Germline V gene lookup returns CDR1 SGHRS and CDR2 YFSETQ. CDR3 nucleotide sequence: TGCGCCAGCAGCTTACGCCGCGCGTCAGGGGCGAACACTGAAGCTTTCTTT. Its translation: CASSLRRASGANTEAFF.